This TCR beta chain was identified during a study of Ad26.COV2.S vaccination and SARS-CoV-2 variants. Study conclusions and caveats: Measurements of TCR breadth and depth may have given underestimates of the total T cell responses. The study found similar non-spike TCR breadth in vaccine and placebo recipients. Substantial breadth in spike-specific CD8+ and CD4+ T cell responses was reportedly seen after vaccination.

About this clone: The target antigen is unknown.

TCRdb keeps only in-frame clones here, not all; method: immunoSEQ multiplex PCR. This table has about 350,000 clones, about 91% appearing once. V lost 7 bases, J lost 4 bases, and 16 bases lay in between. Per the germline V gene, CDR1 is SEHNR and CDR2 is FQNEAQ (reference sequence). The CDR3 is 14 amino acids. The chain is built from TRBV7-9 and TRBJ1-2; D is perhaps TRBD1 (5 bases). This sequence was found in a human donor who had recovered from COVID-19. This specimen consisted of peripheral blood, obtained after recovery from COVID-19. CDR3 sequence: CASNEAGQLYGYTF. DNA for the CDR3: TGTGCCAGCAACGAGGCAGGGCAACTCTATGGCTACACCTTC.